These 27 T cell receptor beta chains came from one sample sequenced in a study of T cells in tuberculosis. The protocol was immunoSEQ multiplex PCR, while the TCRdb copy is restricted to in-frame clones and leaves out a portion. The sample lists 70,000 to 95,000 clones; under 95% were seen once. Thawed, overnight-rested PBMC were stained with GMM-loaded CD1B tetramer, viability dye and anti-CD3, then sorted. The CD1B tetramers carried C32 glucose monomycolate purified from Rhodococcus equi. Sequenced sample: CD1b-GMM tetramer-negative cells sorted from PBMCs. Source of these receptors: an adult woman with latent tuberculosis.

The chain joins TRBV29-1 to TRBJ1-2; TRBD1 might be the D (5 bases). Germline CDR1 reads SQVTM; CDR2 reads ANQGSEA. The V and J ends lost 7 bases and 0 bases respectively, with 15 bases between them. The CDR3 length is 14 residues. The CDR3 sequence: CSAGRDSANYGYTF. The DNA of the CDR3 is TGCAGCGCCGGCCGGGACTCAGCTAACTATGGCTACACCTTC.

J is TRBJ1-2 and V is TRBV7-9, with D unclear. Germline assignment: CDR1 SEHNR and CDR2 FQNEAQ (reference sequence). The ends were cut back, 5 bases at V and 8 bases at J, with 9 bases in the middle. The CDR3 has 11 amino acids. In DNA form, the CDR3 reads TGTGCCAGCAGCGGAGCCCTGGGCTACACCTTC. Residues: CASSGALGYTF.

The chain recombines TRBV11-2 with TRBJ2-7, with 13 bases matching TRBD2. Germline assignment: CDR1 SGHAT and CDR2 FQNNGV. This CDR3 is 15 amino acids long. Trimming cost V 0 bases and J 7 bases; bases outside gene matches: 3. CDR3 in amino acids: CASSLEWGLAGEQYF. In nucleotides, the CDR3 is TGTGCCAGCAGCTTAGAATGGGGACTAGCGGGGGAGCAGTACTTC. Using reference TRBV11-2 and TRBJ2-7 for the parts outside the CDR3, the full variable domain is EAGVAQSPRYKIIEKRQSVAFWCNPISGHATLYWYQQILGQGPKLLIQFQNNGVVDDSQLPKDRFSAERLKGVDSTLKIQPAKLEDSAVYLCASSLEWGLAGEQYFGPGTRLTVT.

This clone was found a few times. This chain uses TRBV7-9 with TRBJ2-7; TRBD2 might be the D (6 bases). From germline, CDR1 is SEHNR and CDR2 FQNEAQ (reference sequence). Between the trimmed V and J ends, which lost 3 bases and 7 bases, there was a span of 10 bases. The CDR3 sequence is 12 residues long. CDR3 coding DNA: TGTGCCAGCAGCTTCCCAGGAGGGGAGCAGTACTTC. Protein sequence: CASSFPGGEQYF.

The V and J genes are TRBV19 and TRBJ1-2; 11 positions agree with TRBD1. The germline gives CDR1 LNHDA, CDR2 SQIVND (reference sequence). The CDR3 loop spans 16 amino acids. Trimming took 5 bases from V and 7 from J; bases not matched to a gene: 12. In nucleotides, the CDR3 is TGTGCCAGTAGTTCGGACAGGGGGCGCCGGGATCGTGGCTACACCTTC. It is translated as CASSSDRGRRDRGYTF. The full variable domain, its missing parts supplied by reference TRBV19 and TRBJ1-2, is DGGITQSPKYLFRKEGQNVTLSCEQNLNHDAMYWYRQDPGQGLRLIYYSQIVNDFQKGDIAEGYSVSREKKESFPLTVTSAQKNPTAFYLCASSSDRGRRDRGYTFGSGTRLTVV.

This clone was seen more than once but under ten times. The gene calls are TRBV5-5 and TRBJ2-1; TRBD2 matches at 8 bases. From germline, CDR1 is SGHKS and CDR2 YYEKEE (reference sequence). J gave up 0 bases and V 2 bases, and 4 bases lay outside the gene matches. The CDR3 covers 16 residues. CDR3 residues: CASSFREGNSYNEQFF. The CDR3 region has the DNA TGTGCCAGCAGCTTTCGGGAGGGTAACTCCTACAATGAGCAGTTCTTC.

J is TRBJ2-7 and V is TRBV7-8, with unresolved D. V was pared by 5 bases and J by 3 bases, with 20 bases between. Germline lookup yields CDR1 SGHVS and CDR2 FQNEAQ. This CDR3 is 16 amino acids long. The CDR3 DNA is TGTGCCAGCAGCCCGCCAACCGTCCCCTGGAACTACGAGCAGTACGTC. Translation gives CASSPPTVPWNYEQYV.

The gene calls are TRBV30 and TRBJ2-7; D is perhaps TRBD2 (5 bases). The CDR3 totals 15 residues. The V and J ends lost 4 bases and 3 bases respectively, with 19 bases between them. CDR1 is GTSNPN and CDR2 is SVGIG in the germline V gene (reference sequence). DNA for the CDR3: TGTGCCTGGAATATCCATCTAGCCCCCAACTACGAGCAGTACTTC. This sequence encodes CAWNIHLAPNYEQYF.

The genes are TRBV5-1 and TRBJ2-5; D ambiguous. The CDR3 is 12 residues long. V lost 4 bases to trimming and J lost 2 bases, with 6 bases between them. Germline assignment: CDR1 SGHRS and CDR2 YFSETQ. The CDR3: CASSVEQETQYF. CDR3 in DNA: TGCGCCAGCAGCGTAGAACAAGAGACCCAGTACTTC.

V gene TRBV11-2 combines with J gene TRBJ2-5, with 7 nucleotides matching TRBD1. The V gene end was trimmed by 5 bases and the J gene end by 4 bases; junction bases not matched to a gene: 4. Germline assignment: CDR1 SGHAT and CDR2 FQNNGV. The CDR3 covers 13 residues. For the CDR3, the DNA is TGTGCCAGCAGCGAAGGACAGGTAGAGACCCAGTACTTC. It translates to CASSEGQVETQYF.

Only one count was recorded for this clone. The CDR3 DNA is TGTGCCAGCAGCTTAGGGACAGGGGCCGGGGAGCTGTTTTTT. Amino acids: CASSLGTGAGELFF. The chain recombines TRBV7-9 with TRBJ2-2, with TRBD1 identical over 9 bases. With V trimmed by 1 base and J by 6 bases, 0 bases remained unmatched. CDR1 and CDR2 from the germline V gene are SEHNR and FQNEAQ (reference sequence). The CDR3 spans 14 residues.

The chain combines TRBV5-6 with TRBJ2-5; 7 bases are shared with TRBD1. V lost 0 bases to trimming and J lost 4 bases; unmatched junction nucleotides: 9. Germline V gene data show CDR1 as SGHDT and CDR2 as YYEEEE. The CDR3 consists of 16 residues. For the CDR3, the DNA is TGTGCCAGCAGCTTGGAGGGACAGCTTGGGGGAGAGACCCAGTACTTC. Translated: CASSLEGQLGGETQYF.

Only one count was recorded for this clone. V is TRBV27 and J is TRBJ2-5; a weak D match, TRBD2 (7 bases). CDR1 MNHEY and CDR2 SMNVEV come from the germline V gene (reference sequence). The CDR3 length is 17 residues. V was cut by 0 bases and J by 4 bases, with 18 bases left in between. CDR3 sequence (DNA): TGTGCCAGCAGTTTATCGAGGGGGGGGCCGCTCCGAGAGACCCAGTACTTC. This sequence encodes CASSLSRGGPLRETQYF.

This clone was seen a single time. The V and J genes are TRBV29-1 and TRBJ1-1, with TRBD1 matching over 7 bases. V lost 3 bases to trimming and J lost 7 bases; unmatched junction nucleotides: 2. This CDR3 has 11 residues. Looked up from germline, CDR1 is SQVTM and CDR2 is ANQGSEA. The CDR3: CSVDGDSEAFF. DNA of the CDR3: TGCAGCGTTGATGGGGACAGTGAAGCTTTCTTT. Looking up the rest from reference TRBV29-1 and TRBJ1-1 gives the full variable domain: SAVISQKPSRDICQRGTSLTIQCQVDSQVTMMFWYRQQPGQSLTLIATANQGSEATYESGFVIDKFPISRPNLTFSTLTVSNMSPEDSSIYLCSVDGDSEAFFGQGTRLTVV.

This sequence joins TRBV6-5 and TRBJ1-3, with 7 positions matching TRBD1. The germline V gene encodes CDR1 MNHEY and CDR2 SVGAGI. The CDR3 spans 15 residues. The V and J ends lost 5 bases and 2 bases, in that order; junction bases with no gene match: 6. CDR3 loop: CASSLQGETGNTIYF. CDR3 bases: TGTGCCAGCAGTCTTCAGGGGGAAACTGGAAACACCATATATTTT.

The chain links TRBV7-2 to TRBJ2-3, with D possibly matching TRBD2 (6 bases). The V end lost 6 bases, the J end lost 0 bases, and 7 bases lay between the germline ends. Germline-derived CDR1 and CDR2 are SGHTA and FQGNSA. The CDR3 contains 13 residues. CDR3 DNA sequence: TGTGCCAGCAGGGGAGGCAGCACAGATACGCAGTATTTT. This translates into CASRGGSTDTQYF.

This sequence joins TRBV4-2 and TRBJ1-2, with 7 bases that match TRBD1. The germline CDR1 and CDR2 sequences are LGHNA and YNFKEQ. After removal of 2 bases from V and 0 bases from J, the junction contained 3 bases not matched to a gene. This CDR3 has 15 residues. The CDR3: CASSQQTGANYGYTF. CDR3 DNA: TGTGCCAGCAGCCAACAAACAGGGGCTAACTATGGCTACACCTTC.

DNA for the CDR3: TGTGCCAGCACTTCTTACACTGAAGCTTTCTTT. Protein product: CASTSYTEAFF. The J gene is TRBJ1-1, the V gene TRBV5-4; D gene uncertain. The CDR3 has 11 residues. V was clipped by 6 bases and J by 3 bases, with 6 bases between them. The V gene's germline CDR1 is SGHNT and CDR2 YYREEE (reference sequence). Using reference TRBV5-4 and TRBJ1-1 for the parts outside the CDR3, the full variable domain is ETGVTQSPTHLIKTRGQQVTLRCSSQSGHNTVSWYQQALGQGPQFIFQYYREEENGRGNFPPRFSGLQFPNYSSELNVNALELDDSALYLCASTSYTEAFFGQGTRLTVV.

The V call is TRBV6-1, the J call TRBJ2-4; D gene uncertain. The CDR3 is 12 amino acids. CDR1 and CDR2 (germline): MNHNS, SASEGT. V lost 2 bases to trimming and J lost 15 bases, with 14 bases between them. The CDR3 reads CASSEYSQFGYF. In nucleotides, the CDR3 is TGTGCCAGCAGTGAATATTCCCAATTCGGGTACTTC.

V gene TRBV29-1 combines with J gene TRBJ2-7; D is perhaps TRBD1 (6 bases). Trimming stripped 4 bases from V and 4 bases from J, with 14 bases between. The CDR3 sequence is 13 residues long. In germline, CDR1 is SQVTM, CDR2 ANQGSEA. CDR3 sequence (DNA): TGCAGCGTTGTCTTACAGGGTGGTTACGAGCAGTACTTC. Protein sequence: CSVVLQGGYEQYF.

The chain couples TRBV7-6 to TRBJ2-6; 10 nucleotides line up with TRBD1. The V gene's germline CDR1 is SGHVS and CDR2 FNYEAQ. Unmatched junction bases numbered 13, after V lost 5 bases and J lost 0 bases. CDR3 length: 20 residues. The chain's CDR3 is CASSPKPGQGIPSGANVLTF. DNA for the CDR3: TGTGCCAGCAGCCCCAAACCGGGACAGGGGATCCCCTCTGGGGCCAACGTCCTGACTTTC.

The chain has TRBV7-2 and TRBJ2-5, with a possible D match to TRBD2 (7 bases). Per germline, CDR1 SGHTA and CDR2 FQGNSA. The CDR3 consists of 15 residues. V lost 1 base, J lost 4 bases, and 13 bases lay in between. The CDR3 nucleotides read TGTGCCAGCAGCTTAGGTGGGGGGGCCCCAGAGACCCAGTACTTC. Its protein product is CASSLGGGAPETQYF.

This clone occurred once. The chain employs TRBV5-1 and TRBJ2-7, with 7 bases aligning to TRBD1. CDR1 SGHRS and CDR2 YFSETQ come from the germline V gene. CDR3 length: 14 amino acids. V lost 4 bases and J lost 7; bases outside the gene matches: 11. The CDR3 spells CASSLGTAREEQYF. CDR3 DNA sequence: TGCGCCAGCAGCCTAGGGACAGCCAGGGAGGAGCAGTACTTC.

V and J are TRBV19 and TRBJ1-2, with 8 bases aligning to TRBD1. In germline, CDR1 is LNHDA, CDR2 SQIVND (reference sequence). CDR3 size: 15 residues. The trim removed 0 bases at V and 4 bases at J, leaving 4 bases unmatched. The DNA for the CDR3 is TGTGCCAGTAGTATAGACGGACAGGGAACCTATGGCTACACCTTC. As protein: CASSIDGQGTYGYTF.

The chain couples TRBV5-1 to TRBJ1-5, with 7 bases lining up with TRBD1. This CDR3 has 16 amino acids. After removal of 0 bases from V and 2 bases from J, the junction contained 5 bases not matched to a gene. The germline V gene has CDR1 SGHRS and CDR2 YFSETQ. CDR3 amino acids: CASSLGTGARNQPQHF. The CDR3 DNA sequence: TGCGCCAGCAGCTTGGGTACAGGGGCACGCAATCAGCCCCAGCATTTT. The variable domain in full, completed from reference TRBV5-1 and TRBJ1-5, reads KAGVTQTPRYLIKTRGQQVTLSCSPISGHRSVSWYQQTPGQGLQFLFEYFSETQRNKGNFPGRFSGRQFSNSRSEMNVSTLELGDSALYLCASSLGTGARNQPQHFGDGTRLSIL.

Written as DNA, the CDR3 is TGTGCCAGCAAAGGGAGCTCCTACGAGCAGTACGTC. The encoded protein is CASKGSSYEQYV. The chain is built from TRBV28 and TRBJ2-7; possibly TRBD2 for D (5 bases). Germline V gene data show CDR1 as MDHEN and CDR2 as SYDVKM. V shed 7 bases and J shed 0 bases, with 7 bases lying between them. The CDR3 spans 12 residues.

In nucleotides, the CDR3 is TGTGCCAGCAGCGTAGACCGCGGGGGGTCAGAGACCCAGTACTTC. Translated: CASSVDRGGSETQYF. V gene TRBV9 combines with J gene TRBJ2-5; 8 bases are a match to TRBD2. The CDR3 consists of 15 residues. CDR1 and CDR2 from the germline V gene are SGDLS and YYNGEE. V lost 0 bases to trimming and J lost 4 bases; unmatched junction nucleotides: 5.